Below, 28 T cell receptor beta chains from the same sample are listed, as sequenced in a study of T cell clonality in common variable immunodeficiency. Clones were sequenced by immunoSEQ multiplex PCR, and TCRdb holds only the in-frame ones, with some missing. The record shows over 50,000 clones for this sample, with no singletons present. The sequenced sample consisted of peripheral blood mononuclear cells. All receptors come from a person aged 18-70 years in good health.

In its sample, this clone was seen many times. The read falls 3 residues short of the CDR3 end, and the missing part is taken from the germline J gene. This rearrangement joins TRBV20-1 to TRBJ2-5; 16 nucleotides agree with TRBD2. Germline CDR1 DFQATT, CDR2 SNEGSKA (reference sequence). V gave up 6 bases and J gave up 5 bases; unmatched junction bases: 6. The CDR3 loop spans 15 amino acids. Partial CDR3 DNA: TGCAGTGCGATGGGACTAGCGGGAGGGGGGGAGACC. Amino acids: CSAMGLAGGGET. The whole CDR3 protein is CSAMGLAGGGETQYF.

This clone occurred many times. From the germline J gene comes the end of the CDR3, since the read stops 3 residues before it. J is TRBJ1-5 and V is TRBV6-1; no firm D call. Trimming removed 3 bases at V and 0 bases at J, with 9 bases between. Per germline, CDR1 MNHNS and CDR2 SASEGT. This CDR3 spans 15 amino acids. CDR3 protein: CASSDVNYSNQPQHF. The sequenced CDR3 bases are TGTGCCAGCAGTGACGTAAATTATAGCAATCAGCCC.

Concerning this clone itself: A much larger clone differs by one base, so this may be a read error. The read terminates 3 residues before the CDR3 end, so the remaining end is supplied by the germline J gene. Distinct nucleotide sequences in the sample also encode this CDR3. The V and J genes are TRBV2 and TRBJ2-6; D is uncertain. Between the trimmed V and J ends, which lost 4 bases and 0 bases, there was a span of 7 bases. Germline V lookup: CDR1 SNHLY, CDR2 FYNNEI. The CDR3 spans 15 residues. The CDR3: CASSGQVSGANVLTF. Partial CDR3 DNA: TGTGCCAGCAGTGGTCAGGTCTCTGGGGCCAACGTC. Based on the CDR3 plus reference TRBV2 and TRBJ2-6, the full variable domain is EPEVTQTPSHQVTQMGQEVILRCVPISNHLYFYWYRQILGQKVEFLVSFYNNEISEKSEIFDDQFSVERPDGSNFTLKIRSTKLEDSAMYFCASSGQVSGANVLTFGAGSRLTVL.

This clone was detected ten times or more. Read data end 3 residues before the CDR3 end; the end is taken from the germline J gene. This sequence joins TRBV19 and TRBJ2-5, with D unclear. This CDR3 has 15 residues. Germline-derived CDR1 and CDR2 are LNHDA and SQIVND (reference sequence). Trimming took off 1 base at V and 1 base at J, with 10 bases between the two ends. CDR3 amino acids: CASSIAAQSQETQYF. The sequenced CDR3 bases are TGTGCCAGTAGTATAGCAGCGCAGTCCCAAGAGACC.

The table lists this clone with many counts. The read comes to an end 3 residues before the CDR3 does, leaving the germline J gene to fill in the end. This rearrangement joins TRBV2 to TRBJ2-2, with 7 nucleotides matching TRBD2. In germline, CDR1 is SNHLY, CDR2 FYNNEI. The CDR3 is 15 residues long. Trimming at V came to 4 bases and at J to 6 bases, leaving 8 bases not matched to a gene. The chain's CDR3 is CASSGREFLPGELFF. CDR3 bases read: TGTGCCAGCAGTGGGCGGGAGTTCCTCCCCGGGGAG. The complete variable domain, with remaining parts taken from reference TRBV2 and TRBJ2-2, reads EPEVTQTPSHQVTQMGQEVILRCVPISNHLYFYWYRQILGQKVEFLVSFYNNEISEKSEIFDDQFSVERPDGSNFTLKIRSTKLEDSAMYFCASSGREFLPGELFFGEGSRLTVL.

This clone was seen more than once but under ten times. The CDR3 end lies 3 residues beyond the end of the read and is filled in from the germline J gene. The chain has TRBV11-1 and TRBJ2-5; 8 bases align to TRBD1. The germline V gene encodes CDR1 SGHAT and CDR2 FQDESV (reference sequence). The CDR3 totals 14 residues. V lost 1 base, J lost 4 bases, and 2 bases stayed unmatched. The sequenced CDR3 bases are TGTGCCAGCAGCTTAGGACAGGGGCCAGAGACC. Translating gives CASSLGQGPET. The full CDR3 is CASSLGQGPETQYF.

This clone was detected ten times or more. The CDR3 end is not reached by the read, which stops 3 residues before it; the germline J gene fills it in. The chain uses TRBV7-3 and TRBJ2-3; the match to TRBD2 covers 14 bases. The CDR3 has 18 residues. V shed 4 bases and J 2 bases; nucleotides not matched to a gene: 8. The V gene's germline CDR1 is SGHTA and CDR2 FQGTGA. CDR3 bases read: TGTGCCAGCAGCTCCCCGGGACTAGCGGGAGAGTACACAGATACG. Protein product: CASSSPGLAGEYTDT. From start to end, the CDR3 is CASSSPGLAGEYTDTQYF.

This clone has at least ten counts. The sequenced CDR3 bases are TGTGCCAGCAGCCCTCCCGGGACATTCAGAAACACC. This translates into CASSPPGTFRNT. The whole CDR3 sequence reads CASSPPGTFRNTIYF. V is TRBV14 and J is TRBJ1-3; perhaps TRBD1 as D (6 bases). The read stops 3 residues short of the end of the CDR3; the missing end is completed from the germline J gene. The germline gives CDR1 SGHDN, CDR2 FVKESK. Trimming removed 4 bases at V and 5 bases at J, with 15 bases between. This CDR3 comprises 15 residues.

As to this clone: The read ends 3 residues shy of where the CDR3 ends; the end is completed using the germline J gene. The chain joins TRBV7-2 to TRBJ2-3; a possible D gene is TRBD2 (6 bases). Germline V gives CDR1 SGHTA, CDR2 FQGNSA. CDR3 length equals 14 residues. The sequenced part of the CDR3 DNA is TGTGCCAGCAGAAAAGCGGGTGGGGAAGAGACG. It codes for CASRKAGGEET. The entire CDR3 is CASRKAGGEETQYF.

Many counts were recorded for this clone. Germline is not matched at one junction end, which may reflect a read error. Read sequence stops 3 residues before the CDR3 end, and the germline J gene provides the missing end. This sequence joins TRBV4-2 and TRBJ2-3; D possibly corresponds to TRBD2 (5 bases). CDR1 and CDR2 (germline): LGHNA, YNFKEQ. This CDR3 spans 13 amino acids. The covered CDR3 bases are TGCGCCAGCAGCCAGGAAGAGCGGGATACG. It yields the protein CASSQEERDT. The entire CDR3 sequence reads CASSQEERDTQYF.

Notes on this clone: The read ends 3 residues early relative to the CDR3; the germline J gene fills the gap. The chain joins TRBV18 to TRBJ1-2; no clear D. CDR3 length: 13 residues. Germline assignment: CDR1 KGHSH and CDR2 LQKENI. This chain's CDR3 is CASSPEGYGGYTF. The CDR3 bases that were read are TGTGCCAGCTCACCCGAAGGGTATGGCGGC.

This clone was counted many times. The read comes to an end 3 residues before the CDR3 does, leaving the germline J gene to fill in the end. In the same sample, other DNA sequences code for this CDR3. J is TRBJ1-4 and V is TRBV20-1; D is possibly TRBD1 (5 bases). Trimming stripped 6 bases from V and 4 bases from J, with 18 bases between. The germline V gene has CDR1 DFQATT and CDR2 SNEGSKA (reference sequence). CDR3 length: 15 residues. Partial CDR3 DNA: TGCAGTGCGGGGCGTTCAGCCAGGAATAATGAAAAA. It yields the protein CSAGRSARNNEK. The whole CDR3 region reads CSAGRSARNNEKLFF.

Ten or more counts support this clone. The missing CDR3 end, 3 residues past where the read stops, is filled in from the germline J gene. The chain combines TRBV6-2 or TRBV6-3 with TRBJ2-1; 7 bases are shared with TRBD2. This CDR3 spans 13 amino acids. J gave up 8 bases and V 5 bases, and 6 bases lay outside the gene matches. CDR1 MNHEY and CDR2 SVGEGT come from the germline V gene. The covered CDR3 bases are TGTGCCAGCAGTGACGGGACTATCTATGAG. Its translation: CASSDGTIYE. The complete CDR3 sequence is CASSDGTIYEQFF.

This clone was detected many times. With the read ending 3 residues before the CDR3 end, the germline J gene is used to fill in that end. This chain uses TRBV20-1 with TRBJ2-7; perhaps TRBD2 as D (7 bases). The germline V and J ends were trimmed by 0 bases and 5 bases, with 17 bases remaining between them. The CDR3 is 15 amino acids. The germline CDR1 and CDR2 sequences are DFQATT and SNEGSKA (reference sequence). CDR3 protein: CSARDPRGAKDEQYF. The sequenced CDR3 bases are TGCAGTGCTAGAGATCCCCGGGGGGCGAAGGACGAG.

Ten or more counts support this clone. The CDR3 goes on 3 residues after the read ends, and that part is filled in from the germline J gene. This chain joins TRBV5-1 and TRBJ1-3, with 7 bases identical to TRBD1. Per germline, CDR1 SGHRS and CDR2 YFSETQ. V lost 1 base and J lost 0; bases outside the gene matches: 1. CDR3 length: 15 residues. CDR3 amino acids: CASSLQGDSGNTIYF. CDR3 DNA, as far as it was read: TGCGCCAGCAGCTTGCAGGGGGACTCTGGAAACACC.

This clone was seen ten or more times. The sequenced fragment ends 3 residues before the CDR3 boundary, so the rest is inferred from the germline J gene. The chain links TRBV6-1 to TRBJ1-2; no reliable D call. Per the germline V gene, CDR1 is MNHNS and CDR2 is SASEGT. The CDR3 extends over 14 amino acids. Trimming left V 4 bases short and J 5 bases short, with 14 bases between. Partial CDR3 DNA: TGTGCCAGCAGTGCCCTCCGGGGTTCTTATGGC. The encoded protein is CASSALRGSYG. The entire CDR3 reads CASSALRGSYGYTF.

Ten or more counts support this clone. The sequenced fragment ends 3 residues before the CDR3 boundary, so the rest is inferred from the germline J gene. The chain uses TRBV28 and TRBJ2-5; 10 bases map to TRBD2. Germline V gene sequence: CDR1 MDHEN, CDR2 SYDVKM. Trimming cost V 6 bases and J 5 bases; bases outside gene matches: 15. The CDR3 loop spans 17 amino acids. The CDR3 sequence: CASSQPPSGRGGETQYF. CDR3 DNA (partial): TGTGCCAGCAGCCAGCCACCCAGCGGGAGGGGGGGGGAGACC.

The sample holds many counts of this clone. The read terminates 3 residues before the CDR3 end, so the remaining end is supplied by the germline J gene. This sequence joins TRBV5-4 and TRBJ1-1, with D uncertain. V shed 0 bases and J shed 3 bases, with 12 bases lying between them. The CDR3 has 15 residues. Germline CDR1 is SGHNT and CDR2 is YYREEE (reference sequence). This CDR3 reads CASSLGSSWDTEAFF. CDR3 DNA (partial): TGTGCCAGCAGCTTGGGGTCTAGTTGGGACACTGAA. Full variable domain (remainder filled in from reference TRBV5-4 and TRBJ1-1): ETGVTQSPTHLIKTRGQQVTLRCSSQSGHNTVSWYQQALGQGPQFIFQYYREEENGRGNFPPRFSGLQFPNYSSELNVNALELDDSALYLCASSLGSSWDTEAFFGQGTRLTVV.

This clone was seen only a few times. The CDR3 end falls 3 residues outside the read, so it is completed with the germline J gene. The J gene is TRBJ1-1, the V gene TRBV6-2 or TRBV6-3, with D unclear. Trimming pared 2 bases from V and 2 bases from J, leaving 6 bases between. This CDR3 comprises 13 residues. Per the germline V gene, CDR1 is MNHEY and CDR2 is SVGEGT. CDR3 loop: CASSYLRNTEAFF. CDR3 DNA (partial): TGTGCCAGCAGTTACCTGCGAAACACTGAA.

This clone was recorded many times. The read ends 3 residues before the CDR3 terminus; that terminus is restored from the germline J gene. V is TRBV11-3 and J is TRBJ2-1; perhaps TRBD2 as D (7 bases). The V end lost 5 bases, the J end lost 7 bases, and 15 bases lay between the germline ends. This CDR3 spans 14 amino acids. CDR1 and CDR2 from the germline V gene are SGHNT and YENEEA. The sequenced CDR3 bases are TGTGCCAGCAGCCGGGGGGCGGGAGATAATGAG. Amino acid sequence: CASSRGAGDNE. The CDR3 reads in full as CASSRGAGDNEQFF.

This clone was recorded at least ten times. The CDR3 extends 3 residues past the end of the read, so its final part is completed from the germline J gene. The chain combines TRBV29-1 with TRBJ1-6; 8 bases match TRBD1. Germline lookup yields CDR1 SQVTM and CDR2 ANQGSEA. This CDR3 region has 14 residues. J gave up 6 bases and V 7 bases, and 8 bases lay outside the gene matches. CDR3 protein: CSARGQGTNSPLHF. The sequenced part of the CDR3 DNA is TGCAGCGCTAGAGGACAGGGTACTAATTCACCC.

This clone occurred a few times. The read finishes 3 residues shy of the CDR3 end, and the germline J gene is used to complete it. This rearrangement joins TRBV20-1 to TRBJ1-1, with 8 bases lining up with TRBD1. The ends lost 3 bases at V and 2 bases at J; junction bases unmatched: 5. Germline values: CDR1 DFQATT, CDR2 SNEGSKA (reference sequence). The CDR3 runs to 14 residues. Partial CDR3 DNA: TGCAGTGCTAGGCCGGGACAGGCAAACACTGAA. Translation gives CSARPGQANTE. The CDR3 in its entirety is CSARPGQANTEAFF.

This clone turned up a few times. Read coverage stops 3 residues before the CDR3 terminus; the germline J gene supplies the remainder. V gene TRBV7-9 combines with J gene TRBJ2-3, with 8 bases fitting TRBD1. Germline CDR1 and CDR2: SEHNR and FQNEAQ (reference sequence). There are 14 residues in the CDR3. CDR3 in amino acids: CASSPGTGQETQYF. CDR3 bases read: TGTGCCAGCAGCCCGGGGACAGGTCAAGAGACG.

In its sample, this clone was seen many times. The CDR3 goes on 3 residues after the read ends, and that part is filled in from the germline J gene. The chain is built from TRBV7-2 and TRBJ2-7, with 7 bases matching TRBD1. J gave up 3 bases and V 0 bases, and 2 bases lay outside the gene matches. CDR3 length equals 14 residues. Germline loops: CDR1 SGHTA, CDR2 FQGNSA. The CDR3 protein is CASSLAGGSYEQYF. The DNA read from the CDR3 is TGTGCCAGCAGCTTAGCAGGGGGCAGCTACGAG.

This clone was detected ten times or more. The CDR3 goes on 3 residues after the read ends, and that part is filled in from the germline J gene. This chain links TRBV7-2 with TRBJ2-7; a possible D gene is TRBD1 (6 bases). The germline V gene has CDR1 SGHTA and CDR2 FQGNSA. The CDR3 length is 11 residues. Trimming left V 6 bases short and J 4 bases short, with 7 bases between. CDR3 region: CASSRGYEQYF. The covered CDR3 bases are TGTGCCAGCAGTAGGGGGTACGAG.

This clone was counted many times. The read comes to an end 3 residues before the CDR3 does, leaving the germline J gene to fill in the end. This chain connects TRBV7-2 to TRBJ2-5; D is unresolved. This CDR3 is 12 amino acids long. V was shortened by 8 bases and J by 5 bases, with 12 bases between the two germline ends. Germline CDR1 is SGHTA and CDR2 is FQGNSA. Incomplete CDR3 DNA: TGTGCCAGCGGCTATTTACTGGAGACC. It translates to CASGYLLET. The full CDR3 protein reads CASGYLLETQYF. The full variable domain, its missing parts supplied by reference TRBV7-2 and TRBJ2-5, is GAGVSQSPSNKVTEKGKDVELRCDPISGHTALYWYRQSLGQGLEFLIYFQGNSAPDKSGLPSDRFSAERTGGSVSTLTIQRTQQEDSAVYLCASGYLLETQYFGPGTRLLVL.

This clone was recorded many times. Sequencing ends 3 residues short of the CDR3 end; the germline J gene provides the rest. This sequence joins TRBV5-1 and TRBJ2-3; the match to TRBD2 covers 10 bases. V was clipped by 4 bases and J by 3 bases; unmatched bases: 5. This CDR3 has 15 amino acids. Germline loops: CDR1 SGHRS, CDR2 YFSETQ. Here the CDR3 reads CASSIVAGGTDTQYF. The covered CDR3 bases are TGCGCCAGCAGCATCGTAGCGGGAGGTACAGATACG. Supplemented by reference TRBV5-1 and TRBJ2-3, the full variable domain reads KAGVTQTPRYLIKTRGQQVTLSCSPISGHRSVSWYQQTPGQGLQFLFEYFSETQRNKGNFPGRFSGRQFSNSRSEMNVSTLELGDSALYLCASSIVAGGTDTQYFGPGTRLTVL.

This clone was seen at least ten times. Coverage ceases 3 residues before the CDR3 finishes, and the germline J gene fills in the end. This chain uses TRBV20-1 with TRBJ2-2; the D is unclear. The CDR3 runs 12 residues. Looked up from germline, CDR1 is DFQATT and CDR2 is SNEGSKA (reference sequence). Trimming shortened V by 3 bases and J by 3 bases, and 5 bases separated the two germline ends. The sequenced CDR3 bases are TGCAGTGCTAGCTCCCACACCGGGGAG. It codes for CSASSHTGE. The whole CDR3 sequence is CSASSHTGELFF.